This T cell receptor (beta chain) was identified in a study of cytomegalovirus exposure and HLA in healthy donors. Study background: There were roughly 110 million unique TCR beta sequences, drawn from about 179 million T cells, in an earlier analysis.

Study findings and constraints: Researchers reported in a later analysis that common viral pathogens appeared linked to several top clusters. A later analysis linked a missense DCLRE1C variant to TCR beta V- and J-gene trimming.

Details on this clone: The target antigen is unknown.

The PCR was carried out with 60 Vbeta primers and 13 Jbeta primers. Here immunoSEQ multiplex PCR was the method, and the copy in TCRdb shows in-frame clones only, minus some. The sample shows roughly 120,000 clones, under 85% of them seen only once. Germline CDR1 SGHTA, CDR2 FQGNSA. This CDR3 comprises 15 residues. V was clipped by 4 bases and J by 7 bases; unmatched bases: 10. The TCR comes from a middle-aged woman in good health and CMV-seropositive. The chain uses TRBV7-2 and TRBJ2-7; 10 nucleotides match TRBD1. Sequencing was done on a sample of PBMCs. As DNA, the CDR3 is TGTGCCAGCAGCTCCCCGGGACAGGGGTATAGGGAGCAGTACTTC. This codes for CASSSPGQGYREQYF.